The 6 T cell receptor beta chains presented below share a single source sample, sequenced in a study of shared clonotypes between healthy human individuals. Naive CD8 cells lacked CD45RO and underwent positive selection for CCR7, leaving out terminally differentiated effector memory CD45RA+ cells. Profiling relied on immunoSEQ multiplex PCR, and the TCRdb table lists in-frame clones only, not all of them. This sample has more than 2 million clones, with just under 95% found just once. The specimen was naive CD8+ T cells from PBMCs. These receptors were obtained from a man between 18 and 35 years old in good health. Some clones in this sample may be carry-over from other donors' samples.

Regarding this clone: A read error may produce the germline difference seen at one junction end. This chain joins TRBV10-3 and TRBJ2-7, with 7 bases matching TRBD1. CDR1 is ENHRY, CDR2 SYGVKD, per germline. The CDR3 length is 15 residues. The DNA for the CDR3 is TGTGCCACCAGTGTGGACAGGTTGACTTCCTACGAGCAGTACTTC. Its protein is CATSVDRLTSYEQYF.

V gene TRBV5-4 combines with J gene TRBJ1-1; D unclear. The V gene's germline CDR1 is SGHNT and CDR2 YYREEE (reference sequence). Trimming left V 4 bases short and J 1 base short, with 8 bases between. The CDR3 spans 13 residues. CDR3 nucleotides: TGTGCCAGCAGCCCAGAGGGGAACACTGAAGCTTTCTTT. Protein: CASSPEGNTEAFF. Looking up the rest from reference TRBV5-4 and TRBJ1-1 gives the full variable domain: ETGVTQSPTHLIKTRGQQVTLRCSSQSGHNTVSWYQQALGQGPQFIFQYYREEENGRGNFPPRFSGLQFPNYSSELNVNALELDDSALYLCASSPEGNTEAFFGQGTRLTVV.

In regard to this clone: Other DNA sequences in the sample encode the same CDR3. V is TRBV5-6 and J is TRBJ2-7, with 10 bases identical to TRBD2. The CDR3 is 14 residues long. Per germline, CDR1 SGHDT and CDR2 YYEEEE. The ends lost 3 bases at V and 2 bases at J; junction bases unmatched: 2. The CDR3 here is CASSSGTSAYEQYF. Written as DNA, the CDR3 is TGTGCCAGCAGCTCAGGGACTAGCGCCTACGAGCAGTACTTC.

The chain uses TRBV13 and TRBJ2-6, with 9 bases aligning to TRBD1. The J segment lost 0 bases and the V segment lost 5 bases, leaving 11 bases of the junction unmatched. Germline V lookup: CDR1 PRHDT, CDR2 FYEKMQ (reference sequence). This CDR3 comprises 19 residues. CDR3 DNA: TGTGCCAGCAGCCCACGGGGACAGGGAATCAACTCTGGGGCCAACGTCCTGACTTTC. The encoded protein is CASSPRGQGINSGANVLTF.

The rearrangement joins TRBV29-1 to TRBJ2-2; D could derive from TRBD1 or TRBD2 (5 bases each). This CDR3 comprises 14 residues. Trimming left V 3 bases short and J 6 bases short, with 14 bases between. Germline loops: CDR1 SQVTM, CDR2 ANQGSEA. The CDR3 loop reads CSVDWDRSSGELFF. Here the CDR3 DNA reads TGCAGCGTTGATTGGGACCGATCCTCCGGGGAGCTGTTTTTT.

The CDR3 is CASSSGIRDQSGEQYF. The CDR3 DNA reads TGTGCCAGCAGCTCAGGTATCCGGGACCAGTCCGGGGAGCAGTACTTC. V and J are TRBV7-2 and TRBJ2-7; either TRBD1 or TRBD2 may supply D (5 bases each). The CDR3 is 16 amino acids. Germline CDR1 and CDR2: SGHTA and FQGNSA. The germline V and J ends were trimmed by 4 bases and 7 bases, with 23 bases remaining between them.